The T cell receptor beta chain under discussion was sequenced for a study of blood T cell repertoires in COVID-19. Study-level information: Samples of COVID-19 (acute and convalescent) were obtained from the United States, Italy and Spain. Nucleic acid was either cDNA or gDNA, and it came from T cells, B-cell-depleted T cells, or PBMCs.

Per the germline V gene, CDR1 is LNHDA and CDR2 is SQIVND (reference sequence). V gave up 7 bases and J gave up 4 bases, with 16 bases separating them. There are 14 residues in the CDR3. How the authors handled the data: Estimated nucleated cell counts came from reference gene primer amplification. The assay was immunoSEQ multiplex PCR, and TCRdb's table has in-frame clones only and misses some. The DNA gave D and trimming, while V, J and clone size come from that table. The table records 310,000 or so clones, roughly 91% of them present only once. The sample was peripheral blood. The receptor comes from a man aged 45 to 65 with active or convalescent COVID-19. The V and J genes are TRBV19 and TRBJ1-1; D perhaps matches TRBD1 (6 bases). This CDR3 is CASTGARSVTEAFF. As DNA, the CDR3 is TGTGCCAGTACAGGGGCTCGGTCGGTCACTGAAGCTTTCTTT.